The text below deals with one T cell receptor beta chain. It may be a read error: a sequence one base away is much more abundant. The germline V gene has CDR1 MNHEY and CDR2 SVGEGT. The CDR3 covers 18 residues. Arm-PCR of CDR3 regions and iRepertoire HTBI primers were the basis on which TCR beta libraries were built. TCRdb redid the calling of the multiplex PCR reads with MiXCR, one entry per CDR3 protein. In the table there are roughly 440,000 distinct CDR3 sequences, about a sixth of which are singletons. The data are from a study of regulatory T cells in long-lasting Graves disease. Time point described: newly diagnosed GD, antithyroid drugs for less than 3 months. Making the TCR library involved RNA that had been extracted from PBMCs. These data are also associated with another study on T cells in Graves' hyperthyroidism and ophthalmopathy.

The specimen comprised peripheral blood mononuclear cells (PBMCs), sampled at new diagnosis, from a patient treated with antithyroid drugs. The source of this sequence is a woman aged 18 to 35 with Graves disease. V and J are TRBV6-2 or TRBV6-3 and TRBJ2-3; TRBD2 matches at 9 bases. The DNA end is a closer match to TRBJ2-7, so the J assignment may be wrong. The chain's CDR3 is CASSYVQRLAEMYNEQYF. The CDR3 bases are TGTGCCAGCAGTTACGTACAGAGACTAGCGGAGATGTACAATGAGCAGTACTTC.